The T cell receptor beta chain under discussion was sequenced for a study of radiation and T cells in renal cell carcinoma. Clones were read by immunoSEQ multiplex PCR, and TCRdb kept only the in-frame ones, dropping some. The sample holds approximately 83,000 clones, 85% seen once. The V and J ends lost 5 bases and 4 bases, in that order; junction bases with no gene match: 5. Germline lookup yields CDR1 SGHTA and CDR2 FQGTGA. This CDR3 has 14 residues. The time point is: blood 4 weeks post-SBRT, at nephrectomy. Indicated treatment: 15 Gy SBRT to primary tumor, nephrectomy 4 weeks later. The sample consisted of blood, taken from a patient whose treatment included radiotherapy and nephrectomy. The sequence came from a man aged 45 to 65 with renal cell carcinoma. This chain uses TRBV7-3 with TRBJ2-3; 8 positions agree with TRBD2. The DNA for the CDR3 is TGTGCCAGCAGCAACCCGGGACTAGCAGATACGCAGTATTTT. Translated: CASSNPGLADTQYF.